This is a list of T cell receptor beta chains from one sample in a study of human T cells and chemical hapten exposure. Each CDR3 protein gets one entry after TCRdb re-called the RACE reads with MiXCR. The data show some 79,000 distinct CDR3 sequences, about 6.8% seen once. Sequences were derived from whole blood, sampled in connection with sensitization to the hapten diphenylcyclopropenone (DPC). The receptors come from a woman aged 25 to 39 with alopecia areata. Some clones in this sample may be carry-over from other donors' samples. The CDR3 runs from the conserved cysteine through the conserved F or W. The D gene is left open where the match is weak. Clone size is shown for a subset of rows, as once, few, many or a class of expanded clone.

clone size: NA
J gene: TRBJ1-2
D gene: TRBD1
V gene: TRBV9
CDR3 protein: CASSVVGTGVYGYTF
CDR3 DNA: TGTGCCAGCAGCGTAGTCGGGACAGGGGTCTATGGCTACACCTTC

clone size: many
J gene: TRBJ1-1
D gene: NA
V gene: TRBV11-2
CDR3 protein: CASRSTNTEAFF
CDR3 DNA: TGTGCCAGCAGGAGTACAAACACTGAAGCTTTCTTT

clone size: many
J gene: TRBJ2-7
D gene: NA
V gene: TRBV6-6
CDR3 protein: CASTHSWEQGLDTRQYF
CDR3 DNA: TGTGCCAGCACCCATTCTTGGGAACAGGGTCTCGACACTCGTCAGTACTTC

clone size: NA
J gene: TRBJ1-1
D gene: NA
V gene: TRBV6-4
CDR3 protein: CASSLTGHTEAFF
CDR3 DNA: TGTGCCAGCAGCTTAACGGGGCACACTGAAGCTTTCTTT

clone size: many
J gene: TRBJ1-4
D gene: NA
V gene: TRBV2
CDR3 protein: CASIRPLLGEKLFF
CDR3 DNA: TGTGCCAGCATCCGACCCCTCCTAGGTGAAAAACTGTTTTTT

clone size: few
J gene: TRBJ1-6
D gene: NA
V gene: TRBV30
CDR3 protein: CAWSWGGDSPLHF
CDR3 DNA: TGTGCCTGGAGTTGGGGGGGGGATTCACCCCTCCACTTT

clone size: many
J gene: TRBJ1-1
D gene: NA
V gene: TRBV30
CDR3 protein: CAWDLMNTEAFF
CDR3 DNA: TGTGCCTGGGATCTTATGAACACTGAAGCTTTCTTT

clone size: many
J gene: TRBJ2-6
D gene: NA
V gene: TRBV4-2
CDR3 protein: CASSIPGAGANVLTF
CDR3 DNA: TGTGCCAGCAGTATTCCGGGGGCTGGGGCCAACGTCCTGACTTTC

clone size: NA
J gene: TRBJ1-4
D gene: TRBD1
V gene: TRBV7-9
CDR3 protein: CASSWGQGNEKLFF
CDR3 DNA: TGTGCCAGCAGCTGGGGACAGGGTAATGAAAAACTGTTTTTT

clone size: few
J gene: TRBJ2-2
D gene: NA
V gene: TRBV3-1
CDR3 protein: CASSPGSNTGELFF
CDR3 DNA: TGTGCCAGCAGCCCGGGATCGAACACCGGGGAGCTGTTTTTT

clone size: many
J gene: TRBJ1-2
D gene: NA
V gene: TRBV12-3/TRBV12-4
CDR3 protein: CASSLYDIGGYTF
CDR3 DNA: TGTGCCAGCAGTTTGTACGACATAGGTGGCTACACCTTC

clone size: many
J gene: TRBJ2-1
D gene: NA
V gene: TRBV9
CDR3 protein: CASSVGPRNNEQFF
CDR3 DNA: TGTGCCAGCAGCGTAGGGCCCCGAAACAATGAGCAGTTCTTC

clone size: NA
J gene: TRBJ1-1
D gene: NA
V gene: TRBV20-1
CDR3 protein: CSARDIGSLMNTEAFF
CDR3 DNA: TGCAGTGCTAGAGATATAGGCAGTCTCATGAACACTGAAGCTTTCTTT

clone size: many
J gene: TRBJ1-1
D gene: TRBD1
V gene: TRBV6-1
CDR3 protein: CASSEVAWTGGYEAFF
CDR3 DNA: TGTGCCAGCAGTGAAGTAGCGTGGACAGGGGGTTATGAAGCTTTCTTT

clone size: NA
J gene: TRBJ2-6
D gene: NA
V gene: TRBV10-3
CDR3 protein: CAVGGASSGANVLTF
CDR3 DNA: TGTGCCGTCGGGGGCGCAAGTTCTGGGGCCAACGTCCTGACTTTC

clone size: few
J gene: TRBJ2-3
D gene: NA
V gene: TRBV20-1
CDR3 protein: CSAREPGLGTDTQYF
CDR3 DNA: TGCAGTGCTAGGGAGCCGGGACTCGGCACAGATACGCAGTATTTT

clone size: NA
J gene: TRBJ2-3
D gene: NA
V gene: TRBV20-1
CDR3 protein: CSAETDTTTTDTQYF
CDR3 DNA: TGCAGTGCTGAGACGGATACCACCACCACAGATACGCAGTATTTT

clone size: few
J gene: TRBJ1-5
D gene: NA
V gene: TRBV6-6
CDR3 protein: CASSSWGTSNQPQHF
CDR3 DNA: TGTGCCAGCAGTTCTTGGGGGACAAGCAATCAGCCCCAGCATTTT

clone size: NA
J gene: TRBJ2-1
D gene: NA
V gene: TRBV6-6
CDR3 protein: CASRGTSYNEQFF
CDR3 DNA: TGTGCCAGCAGGGGGACCTCCTACAATGAGCAGTTCTTC

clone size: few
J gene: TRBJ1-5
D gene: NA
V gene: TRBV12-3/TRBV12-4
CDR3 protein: CASSQGLEGNSQHF
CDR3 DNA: TGTGCCAGCAGCCAAGGCCTAGAAGGGAACTCCCAGCATTTT

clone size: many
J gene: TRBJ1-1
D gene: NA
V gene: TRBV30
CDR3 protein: CAWIETGMGTEAFF
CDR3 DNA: TGTGCCTGGATTGAAACAGGGATGGGCACTGAAGCTTTCTTT

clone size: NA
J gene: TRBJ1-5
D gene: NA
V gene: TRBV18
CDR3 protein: CASSSREERYSNQPQNF
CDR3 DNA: TGTGCCAGCTCGTCACGGGAGGAAAGATATAGCAATCAGCCCCAGAATTTT

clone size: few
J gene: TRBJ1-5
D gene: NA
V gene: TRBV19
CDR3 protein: CASSIGGGGQPQHF
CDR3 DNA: TGTGCCAGTAGTATTGGCGGGGGAGGGCAGCCCCAGCATTTT

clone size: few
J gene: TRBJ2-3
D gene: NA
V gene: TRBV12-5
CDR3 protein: CASGLSGVRGTDTQYF
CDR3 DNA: TGTGCTAGTGGTTTGTCGGGGGTGAGGGGTACAGATACGCAGTATTTT

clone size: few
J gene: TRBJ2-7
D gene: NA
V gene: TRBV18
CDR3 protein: CASSPPTGGYEQYF
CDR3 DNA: TGTGCCAGCTCACCACCGACAGGCGGCTACGAGCAGTACTTC

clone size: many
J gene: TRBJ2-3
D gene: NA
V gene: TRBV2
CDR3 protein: CASSPIGTDTQYF
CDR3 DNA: TGTGCCAGCAGCCCGATAGGAACAGATACGCAGTATTTT

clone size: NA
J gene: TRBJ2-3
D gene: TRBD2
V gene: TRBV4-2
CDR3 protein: CASSQGLAGDQRTDTQYF
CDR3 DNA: TGTGCCAGCAGCCAGGGACTAGCGGGGGACCAAAGGACAGATACGCAGTATTTT

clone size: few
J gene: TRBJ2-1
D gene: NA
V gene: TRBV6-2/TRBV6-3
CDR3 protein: CASSYSWGVYNEQFF
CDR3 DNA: TGTGCCAGCAGTTACTCTTGGGGTGTCTACAATGAGCAGTTCTTC

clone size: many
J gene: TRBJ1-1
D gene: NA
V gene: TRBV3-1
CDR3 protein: CASSQEGSGRAEAFF
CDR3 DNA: TGTGCCAGCAGCCAAGAAGGGTCTGGCCGAGCAGAAGCTTTCTTT

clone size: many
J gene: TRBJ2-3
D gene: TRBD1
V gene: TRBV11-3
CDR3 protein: CASSITGGADTQYF
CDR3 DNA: TGTGCCAGCAGCATCACAGGGGGCGCAGATACGCAGTATTTT

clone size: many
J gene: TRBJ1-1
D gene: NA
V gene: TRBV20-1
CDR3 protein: CSASPDDRKGTEAFF
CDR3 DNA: TGCAGTGCTTCCCCCGACGATAGAAAAGGCACTGAAGCTTTCTTT

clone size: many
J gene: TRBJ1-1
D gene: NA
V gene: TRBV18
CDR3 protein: CASSPQENTEAFF
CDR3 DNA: TGTGCCAGCTCACCGCAGGAGAACACTGAAGCTTTCTTT

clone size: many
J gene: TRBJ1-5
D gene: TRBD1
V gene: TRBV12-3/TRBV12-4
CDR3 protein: CASRAGQGDQPQHF
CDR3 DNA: TGTGCCAGCAGGGCCGGACAGGGCGATCAGCCCCAGCATTTT

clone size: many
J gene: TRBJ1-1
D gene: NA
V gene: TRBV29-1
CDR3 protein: CSVFIYGEKTEAFF
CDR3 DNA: TGCAGCGTCTTTATCTATGGGGAGAAAACTGAAGCTTTCTTT

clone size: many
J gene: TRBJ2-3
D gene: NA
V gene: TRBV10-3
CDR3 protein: CAISESGQITDTQYF
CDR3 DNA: TGTGCCATCAGTGAGTCAGGACAGATCACAGATACGCAGTATTTT

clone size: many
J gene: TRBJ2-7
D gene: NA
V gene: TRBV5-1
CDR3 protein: CASSLRTGVDEQYF
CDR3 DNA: TGCGCCAGCAGCTTGCGCACGGGGGTCGACGAGCAGTACTTC

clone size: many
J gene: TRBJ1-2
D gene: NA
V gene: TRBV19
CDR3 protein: CASRSIGTYGYTF
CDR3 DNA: TGTGCCAGTAGAAGTATAGGAACCTATGGCTACACCTTC

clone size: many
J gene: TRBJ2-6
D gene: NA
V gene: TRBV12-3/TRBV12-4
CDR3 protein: CASSTNRAGANVLTF
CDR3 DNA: TGTGCCAGCAGTACCAACAGGGCTGGGGCCAACGTCCTGACTTTC

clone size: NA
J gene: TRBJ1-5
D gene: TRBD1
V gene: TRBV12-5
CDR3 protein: CASEGQGGIQPQHF
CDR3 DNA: TGTGCTAGTGAGGGACAGGGGGGTATTCAGCCCCAGCATTTT

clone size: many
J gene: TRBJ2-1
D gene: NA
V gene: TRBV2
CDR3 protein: CASSEGATYNEQFF
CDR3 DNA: TGTGCCAGCAGTGAGGGGGCCACCTACAATGAGCAGTTCTTC

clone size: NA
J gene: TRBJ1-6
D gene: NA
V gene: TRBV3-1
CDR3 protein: CASSQVRFADSPLHF
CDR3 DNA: TGTGCCAGCAGCCAAGTCCGGTTCGCGGATTCACCCCTCCACTTT

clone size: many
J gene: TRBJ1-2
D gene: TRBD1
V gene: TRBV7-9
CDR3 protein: CASSLGTGGHGYTF
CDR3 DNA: TGTGCCAGCAGCTTAGGGACAGGGGGGCATGGCTACACCTTC